This T cell receptor (beta chain) was sequenced during a study of T cells after yellow fever vaccination. In TCRdb, the 5' RACE reads were re-called with MiXCR into one record per CDR3 protein. The repertoire includes approximately 160,000 distinct CDR3 sequences, approximately 6.2% of them detected once, and roughly 3% sits in the top ten. This clonotype was counted only a few times. This CDR3 region has 16 residues. Trimming left V 4 bases short and J 3 bases short, with 17 bases between. Per the germline V gene, CDR1 is SGHKS and CDR2 is YYEKEE (reference sequence). The sample in question was CD4+ T cells sorted from PBMCs, obtained on the day of the first yellow fever vaccination. This clonotype originated in a man aged 18 to 30 who received the YFV17D yellow fever vaccine. This sequence joins TRBV5-5 and TRBJ2-1, with D uncertain. Written as DNA, the CDR3 is TGTGCCAGCAGCGGAAGGTGGCCCCCGAACTACAATGAGCAGTTCTTC. Translation gives CASSGRWPPNYNEQFF.